The text below deals with one T cell receptor (beta chain). Germline CDR1 MNHEY, CDR2 SVGEGT. The V gene end was trimmed by 0 bases and the J gene end by 2 bases; junction bases not matched to a gene: 3. The CDR3 totals 16 residues. Authors' analysis steps: Estimates of nucleated cell counts were drawn from the amplification of reference gene primers. Some clones are missing from TCRdb's copy, which holds only in-frame ones; the method was immunoSEQ multiplex PCR. That table furnishes V, J and clone size, whereas the DNA furnished D and trimming. Found here are around 140,000 clones, around 83% of them singletons; the top ten hold approximately 2.5%. The data derive from a study of blood T cell repertoires in COVID-19.

The sequence derives from a human donor with acute or convalescent COVID-19. The donor label of this sample is uncertain. Sequencing used peripheral blood. The V gene is TRBV6-2 or TRBV6-3, the J gene TRBJ2-7; 11 positions match TRBD2. The CDR3 is CASSYSLAGGTYEQYF. CDR3 nucleotides: TGTGCCAGCAGTTACTCGCTAGCGGGGGGCACCTACGAGCAGTACTTC.